This note documents a single T cell receptor beta chain sequence. These data originate in a study of blood T cell repertoires in COVID-19. Across the whole study: Donors in the United States, Italy and Spain gave samples during acute or convalescent COVID-19. Sample material is recorded as cDNA or gDNA derived from T cells, B-cell-depleted T cells, or PBMCs.

Germline V CDR1 and CDR2: SGHVS, FQNEAQ. V lost 0 bases, J lost 9 bases, and 9 bases stayed unmatched. The CDR3 covers 16 residues. In the authors' methods: Amplification of reference gene primers provided the estimated nucleated cell counts. The repertoire was sequenced with immunoSEQ multiplex PCR; TCRdb's copy has only in-frame clones and lacks some. V and J calls and clone size are as listed in that table; D and trimming were resolved from the DNA. The sample consists of approximately 90,000 clones, roughly four fifths of them appearing once. V is TRBV7-8 and J is TRBJ2-1, with 9 positions matching TRBD1. Sequencing input: peripheral blood. The sequence was collected from a woman older than 75 with acute or convalescent COVID-19. The CDR3 spells CASSLARDTGGSEQFF. CDR3 coding DNA: TGTGCCAGCAGCTTAGCGAGGGATACAGGGGGCAGTGAGCAGTTCTTC.